The 20 T cell receptor beta chains below come from one sample, sequenced in a study of blood T cell repertoires in COVID-19. Some clones are missing from TCRdb's copy, which holds only in-frame ones; the method was immunoSEQ multiplex PCR. The sample lists hundreds of thousands of clones; 70% to 90% were seen once. Specimen: peripheral blood. The receptors were sampled from a man aged 80 or over with acute or convalescent COVID-19.

V is TRBV11-2 and J is TRBJ1-1; possibly TRBD1 for D (6 bases). CDR1 and CDR2 (germline): SGHAT, FQNNGV. This CDR3 region has 14 residues. V shed 1 base and J shed 4 bases, with 10 bases lying between them. Here the CDR3 DNA reads TGTGCCAGCAGCTTAGCCCACAGGGCCACTGAAGCTTTCTTT. Translating it yields CASSLAHRATEAFF.

The chain joins TRBV7-2 to TRBJ2-1; 13 bases line up with TRBD2. V was pared by 2 bases and J by 7 bases, with 5 bases of the junction left unmatched. CDR3 length equals 16 residues. CDR1 SGHTA and CDR2 FQGNSA come from the germline V gene. The chain's CDR3 is CASSLKTSGGRNEQFF. The CDR3 coding sequence is TGTGCCAGCAGCTTAAAGACTAGCGGGGGGCGTAATGAGCAGTTCTTC.

This clone appeared once. In nucleotides, the CDR3 is TGTGCCAGCAGCTTAGCGTTGGTAGCGGGAGAAGGGCCCGGGGAGCTGTTTTTT. Translating it yields CASSLALVAGEGPGELFF. The rearrangement uses TRBV7-8 and TRBJ2-2; 9 positions agree with TRBD2. The V gene's germline CDR1 is SGHVS and CDR2 FQNEAQ. This CDR3 region has 18 residues. Trimming cost V 0 bases and J 6 bases; bases outside gene matches: 11.

The genes are TRBV9 and TRBJ2-5; TRBD2 matches 11 bases. With V trimmed by 2 bases and J by 5 bases, 5 bases remained unmatched. The germline V gene has CDR1 SGDLS and CDR2 YYNGEE. The CDR3 totals 15 residues. The CDR3 loop is CASSVSGRAVETQYF. In DNA form, the CDR3 reads TGTGCCAGCAGCGTTAGCGGGAGGGCCGTTGAGACCCAGTACTTC.

Turning to this clone: Germline is not matched at one junction end, which may reflect a read error. The gene calls are TRBV2 and TRBJ1-3; 9 bases are shared with TRBD1. CDR1 is SNHLY, CDR2 FYNNEI, per germline. The CDR3 spans 14 residues. The CDR3 nucleotides read TGTGTCAGCAGAGGGACAGGGACTGGAAACACCATATATTTT. It specifies CVSRGTGTGNTIYF.

The chain joins TRBV7-9 to TRBJ2-2; tentatively, D is TRBD2 (5 bases). Trimming removed 6 bases at V and 2 bases at J, with 10 bases between. This CDR3 has 14 amino acids. CDR1 and CDR2 (germline): SEHNR, FQNEAQ (reference sequence). The chain's CDR3 is CASRNDYNTGELFF. The CDR3 DNA follows: TGTGCCAGCAGAAACGACTATAACACCGGGGAGCTGTTTTTT. The variable domain in full, completed from reference TRBV7-9 and TRBJ2-2, reads DTGVSQNPRHKITKRGQNVTFRCDPISEHNRLYWYRQTLGQGPEFLTYFQNEAQLEKSRLLSDRFSAERPKGSFSTLEIQRTEQGDSAMYLCASRNDYNTGELFFGEGSRLTVL.

The rearrangement links TRBV5-6 to TRBJ2-1; TRBD2 aligns across 8 bases. In germline, CDR1 is SGHDT, CDR2 YYEEEE. The CDR3 consists of 17 residues. The ends lost 3 bases at V and 4 bases at J; junction bases unmatched: 12. Here the CDR3 reads CASSSKVGTSLYNEQFF. The CDR3 region has the DNA TGTGCCAGCAGCTCTAAGGTCGGGACTAGTCTGTACAATGAGCAGTTCTTC.

This clone was observed once. The chain joins TRBV10-3 to TRBJ2-1, with D possibly being TRBD1 (5 bases). The V end lost 9 bases, the J end lost 2 bases, and 14 bases lay between the germline ends. CDR3 length: 14 amino acids. CDR1 is ENHRY, CDR2 SYGVKD, per germline. The CDR3 region has the DNA TGTGCCATATCGCAGGGTTCCCCCTACAATGAGCAGTTCTTC. Amino acids: CAISQGSPYNEQFF.

This chain connects TRBV12-5 to TRBJ2-6; D uncertain. Germline-derived CDR1 and CDR2 are LGHNT and FRNRAP. The V and J ends lost 3 bases and 0 bases respectively, with 18 bases between them. The CDR3 spans 19 residues. As DNA, the CDR3 is TGTGCTAGTGGTTTTACCCTCGGCGGAACTGGCTCTGGGGCCAACGTCCTGACTTTC. This gives the protein CASGFTLGGTGSGANVLTF. Full variable domain (rest looked up from reference TRBV12-5 and TRBJ2-6): DARVTQTPRHKVTEMGQEVTMRCQPILGHNTVFWYRQTMMQGLELLAYFRNRAPLDDSGMPKDRFSAEMPDATLATLKIQPSEPRDSAVYFCASGFTLGGTGSGANVLTFGAGSRLTVL.

The J gene is TRBJ2-3, the V gene TRBV9, with 11 bases fitting TRBD2. Per the germline V gene, CDR1 is SGDLS and CDR2 is YYNGEE. The CDR3 is 16 residues long. Trimming cost V 4 bases and J 5 bases; bases outside gene matches: 9. The CDR3 here is CASSTDGTSGVDTQYF. CDR3 bases: TGTGCCAGCAGCACAGACGGGACTAGCGGCGTAGATACGCAGTATTTT. The complete variable domain, with remaining parts taken from reference TRBV9 and TRBJ2-3, reads DSGVTQTPKHLITATGQRVTLRCSPRSGDLSVYWYQQSLDQGLQFLIQYYNGEERAKGNILERFSAQQFPDLHSELNLSSLELGDSALYFCASSTDGTSGVDTQYFGPGTRLTVL.

The chain has TRBV4-1 and TRBJ2-7, with 7 nucleotides matching TRBD1. This CDR3 has 14 amino acids. The V gene end was trimmed by 1 base and the J gene end by 3 bases; junction bases not matched to a gene: 3. The germline CDR1 and CDR2 sequences are MGHRA and YSYEKL. In DNA form, the CDR3 reads TGCGCCAGCAGCCAAGGGACAGGCGACTACGAGCAGTACTTC. Its translation: CASSQGTGDYEQYF.

The chain carries TRBV28 and TRBJ2-2, with 11 bases that match TRBD1. V trimming: 6 bases; J trimming: 3 bases; junction bases outside the gene matches: 15. The CDR3 is 19 amino acids. Per the germline V gene, CDR1 is MDHEN and CDR2 is SYDVKM. The DNA of the CDR3 is TGTGCCAGCAGCTTCTGGACAGGGGGCGTGATCAGGCACACCGGGGAGCTGTTTTTT. Translating gives CASSFWTGGVIRHTGELFF.

V gene TRBV7-2 combines with J gene TRBJ2-5; TRBD2 aligns across 9 bases. CDR3 length: 15 amino acids. CDR1 and CDR2 from the germline V gene are SGHTA and FQGNSA. V dropped 5 bases and J dropped 4; count of bases not matched to a gene: 8. The CDR3 region is CASSPLGGGGETQYF. The CDR3 DNA reads as TGTGCCAGCAGCCCGCTCGGCGGGGGGGGAGAGACCCAGTACTTC.

The chain couples TRBV23-1 to TRBJ2-7, with 8 positions matching TRBD1. TRBV23-1 is marked as an open reading frame, function uncertain. With 0 bases clipped from V and 5 bases from J, the junction kept 9 bases outside the gene matches. This CDR3 region has 16 residues. CDR3 protein: CASSQSGRTGSHEQYF. The DNA for the CDR3 is TGCGCCAGCAGTCAATCGGGGCGGACAGGGTCCCACGAGCAGTACTTC.

The chain is built from TRBV7-2 and TRBJ1-3, with TRBD1 matching over 8 bases. With V trimmed by 5 bases and J by 4 bases, 10 bases remained unmatched. This CDR3 spans 16 amino acids. Germline CDR1 is SGHTA and CDR2 is FQGNSA. The CDR3 DNA is TGTGCCAGCAGCCCTGTACCAGGGGGCTACGGAAACACCATATATTTT. It specifies CASSPVPGGYGNTIYF.

The rearrangement joins TRBV28 to TRBJ1-6; TRBD1 matches 8 bases. Germline CDR1 and CDR2: MDHEN and SYDVKM. The CDR3 totals 14 residues. The junction had 6 bases not matched to a gene; V was cut back by 7 bases and J by 7 bases. The CDR3 nucleotides read TGTGCCAGCAACTTGGGACAGGACAATTCACCCCTCCACTTT. This sequence encodes CASNLGQDNSPLHF.

V usage is TRBV5-1 and J usage is TRBJ2-7; D perhaps matches TRBD1 (6 bases). V was shortened by 4 bases and J by 6 bases, with 20 bases between the two germline ends. CDR3 length: 15 residues. Germline lookup yields CDR1 SGHRS and CDR2 YFSETQ. CDR3 DNA sequence: TGCGCCAGCAGCAGGACGCCCGAGGGGGTTGGCGAGCAGTACTTC. Its translation is CASSRTPEGVGEQYF.

V gene TRBV5-1 combines with J gene TRBJ1-3, with TRBD1 matching 7 bases. Germline CDR1 SGHRS, CDR2 YFSETQ. V lost 4 bases, J lost 0 bases, and 7 bases stayed unmatched. The CDR3 has 16 amino acids. CDR3 amino acids: CASSRDSRSSGNTIYF. CDR3 nucleotides: TGCGCCAGCAGCCGGGACAGTAGATCCTCTGGAAACACCATATATTTT.

The chain employs TRBV7-3 and TRBJ2-1; tentative D call: TRBD2 (6 bases). The CDR3 is made up of 15 amino acids. Germline V gene data show CDR1 as SGHTA and CDR2 as FQGTGA. V was cut by 5 bases and J by 6 bases, with 17 bases left in between. CDR3 amino acids: CASSQGLSVGNEQFF. CDR3 DNA: TGTGCCAGCAGCCAAGGACTATCAGTGGGCAATGAGCAGTTCTTC.

This chain uses TRBV6-5 with TRBJ1-3, with 8 bases identical to TRBD1. Germline V gene sequence: CDR1 MNHEY, CDR2 SVGAGI. CDR3 length: 15 residues. Trimming at V came to 6 bases and at J to 0 bases, leaving 4 bases not matched to a gene. CDR3 loop: CASRIGQGSGNTIYF. CDR3 DNA sequence: TGTGCCAGCAGGATAGGACAGGGCTCTGGAAACACCATATATTTT.